This TCR beta chain came from a study of tumour-infiltrating T cells in Burkitt lymphoma. Study-level information: Survival, overall and progression-free, tracked with productive clonality.

This clone was recorded a few times. Measured with immunoSEQ multiplex PCR; TCRdb has only the in-frame clones, and not every one. There are 2,100 or so clones in the sample; 72% occur only once, and roughly a fifth lies in the top ten. This TCR was recovered from a human donor with diffuse large B-cell lymphoma. Specimen: tumor tissue.

DNA for the CDR3: TGTGCCAGCAGCCACCTCCGTAGCGGTAATGAAAAACTGTTTTTT. Translated: CASSHLRSGNEKLFF. The chain links TRBV14 to TRBJ1-4, with no clear D. The ends were cut back, 3 bases at V and 4 bases at J, with 12 bases in the middle. The germline gives CDR1 SGHDN, CDR2 FVKESK. The CDR3 contains 15 residues.